The T cell receptor beta chain under discussion was sequenced for a study of CD8 T cells in Susac syndrome. RNA totalling roughly 0.45 to 1 ug underwent reverse transcription with random hexamers. MiXCR, applied by TCRdb to the immunoSEQ multiplex PCR reads, yields one record per CDR3 protein. Of about 130,000 distinct CDR3 sequences listed, about 94% were seen once; the top ten hold around 0.12%. The germline V gene has CDR1 MNHNS and CDR2 SASEGT. The CDR3 extends over 12 amino acids. V lost 10 bases and J lost 9; bases outside the gene matches: 8. The authors negatively isolated CD8+ and CD4+ T cells and FACS-enriched TEMRA cells.

The material sequenced was CD4+ T cells from PBMCs. The chain has TRBV6-1 and TRBJ2-4; TRBD1 matches at 8 bases. The clonotype was recovered from a human donor with multiple sclerosis. CDR3 sequence reads: CATDGQGSIQYF. Here the CDR3 DNA reads TGTGCCACCGATGGACAGGGCAGCATTCAGTACTTC.